Below, 8 T cell receptor beta chains from the same sample are listed, as sequenced in a study of blood T cells in healthy people across ages. A second PCR, run for about 7 to 11 cycles, used a sample-barcoded 5' primer plus a J-beta primer mix. MiXCR, run by TCRdb on the 5' RACE reads, gives a single entry per CDR3 protein. The table shows roughly 1.4 million distinct CDR3 sequences, with 59% occurring only once. The specimen was blood. The receptors were gathered from a man aged 18 to 30 in good health.

V gene TRBV4-2 combines with J gene TRBJ2-2, with D maybe TRBD2 (6 bases). In germline, CDR1 is LGHNA, CDR2 YNFKEQ. This CDR3 spans 15 amino acids. Trimming cost V 1 base and J 5 bases, with 11 bases left between them. Here the CDR3 DNA reads TGTGCCAGCAGCCAAGCAGAGACTAGTACCGGGGAGCTGTTTTTT. Amino acid sequence: CASSQAETSTGELFF.

The J gene is TRBJ1-2, the V gene TRBV6-1; 7 nucleotides line up with TRBD1. The germline CDR1 and CDR2 sequences are MNHNS and SASEGT. This CDR3 contains 12 residues. V was clipped by 7 bases and J by 6 bases; unmatched bases: 5. In nucleotides, the CDR3 is TGTGCCAGCACGAGAGGGGGCCATGGCTACACCTTC. Translated, it gives CASTRGGHGYTF.

This clonotype was seen a handful of times. The rearrangement links TRBV7-2 to TRBJ2-4; possibly TRBD1 for D (6 bases). The germline CDR1 and CDR2 sequences are SGHTA and FQGNSA. V was cut by 0 bases and J by 1 base, with 10 bases left in between. This CDR3 contains 16 residues. The CDR3 protein is CASSLATGSAKNIQYF. The CDR3 nucleotides are TGTGCCAGCAGCTTAGCCACAGGGTCGGCCAAAAACATTCAGTACTTC.

The V call is TRBV6-4, the J call TRBJ2-7; tentative D call: TRBD2 (6 bases). Germline V CDR1 and CDR2: MRHNA, SNTAGT. The CDR3 sequence is 15 residues long. V was cut by 3 bases and J by 2 bases, with 14 bases left in between. CDR3 DNA: TGTGCCAGCAGTGAGAAGCGGGCAGGCCCCTACGAGCAGTACTTC. Residues: CASSEKRAGPYEQYF.

The genes are TRBV4-1 and TRBJ2-7; 7 bases agree with TRBD2. CDR1 is MGHRA and CDR2 is YSYEKL in the germline V gene. The CDR3 extends over 16 amino acids. V gave up 1 base and J gave up 0 bases; unmatched junction bases: 6. CDR3 loop: CASSQGAASGSYEQYF. CDR3 nucleotide sequence: TGCGCCAGCAGCCAAGGCGCGGCTAGCGGCTCCTACGAGCAGTACTTC.

The chain has TRBV6-1 and TRBJ2-5; unclear D gene. The CDR3 contains 14 residues. Trimming cost V 6 bases and J 11 bases, with 22 bases left between them. The germline CDR1 and CDR2 sequences are MNHNS and SASEGT. As DNA, the CDR3 is TGTGCCAGCAGCGCCAGACTTTGGTGGGATGAGCAGTACTTC. Its translation: CASSARLWWDEQYF.

The CDR3: CASSYSASGQETQYF. The DNA for the CDR3 is TGTGCCAGCAGTTACTCGGCTAGCGGCCAAGAGACCCAGTACTTC. The J gene is TRBJ2-5, the V gene TRBV6-5, with 7 bases identical to TRBD2. The CDR3 extends over 15 amino acids. The germline gives CDR1 MNHEY, CDR2 SVGAGI. The trim removed 0 bases at V and 1 base at J, leaving 2 bases unmatched.

The chain has TRBV7-8 and TRBJ2-1, with 7 nucleotides matching TRBD1. V lost 6 bases and J lost 6; bases outside the gene matches: 11. The CDR3 spans 15 residues. Germline V gene lookup returns CDR1 SGHVS and CDR2 FQNEAQ. The CDR3 reads CASRSDRVPINEQFF. CDR3 in DNA: TGTGCCAGCAGAAGCGACAGGGTTCCTATCAATGAGCAGTTCTTC.